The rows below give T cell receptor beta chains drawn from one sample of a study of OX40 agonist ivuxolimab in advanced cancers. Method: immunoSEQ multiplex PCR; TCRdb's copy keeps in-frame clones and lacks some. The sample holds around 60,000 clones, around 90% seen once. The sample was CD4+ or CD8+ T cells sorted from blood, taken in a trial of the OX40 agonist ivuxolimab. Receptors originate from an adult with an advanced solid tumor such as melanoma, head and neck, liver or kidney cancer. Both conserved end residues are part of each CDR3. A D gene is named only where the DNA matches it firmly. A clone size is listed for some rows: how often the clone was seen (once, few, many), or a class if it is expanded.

CASSPTRDTNYGYTF | TGTGCCAGCTCACCTACAAGGGATACTAACTATGGCTACACCTTC | TRBV18 | . | TRBJ1-2 | .
CASSADIMNTEAFF | TGTGCCAGCAGCGCCGACATAATGAACACTGAAGCTTTCTTT | TRBV7-6 | . | TRBJ1-1 | .
CASSKTGGNYEQYF | TGCGCCAGCAGTAAGACAGGGGGGAACTACGAGCAGTACTTC | TRBV23-1 | . | TRBJ2-7 | TRBD1
CASSPSPDGDQYF | TGTGCCAGCAGTCCATCCCCGGATGGAGACCAGTACTTC | TRBV7-8 | . | TRBJ2-5 | .
CAYRPGLVETQYF | TGTGCCTACAGACCGGGGTTGGTCGAGACCCAGTACTTC | TRBV6-9 | . | TRBJ2-5 | .
CASSSPAHYNEQFF | TGTGCCAGCAGCTCCCCCGCACACTACAATGAGCAGTTCTTC | TRBV7-2 | . | TRBJ2-1 | .
CASSITGGAIAGELFF | TGTGCCAGCAGCATAACAGGGGGCGCGATAGCCGGGGAGCTGTTTTTT | TRBV9 | . | TRBJ2-2 | TRBD1
CASSSPRFSDAYGYTF | TGTGCCAGCAGCTCTCCTCGTTTTTCAGATGCCTATGGCTACACCTTC | TRBV7-9 | once | TRBJ1-2 | .
CASSPPTFGQGMYHEQYF | TGTGCCAGTAGTCCCCCCACGTTTGGACAGGGGATGTACCACGAGCAGTACTTC | TRBV19 | . | TRBJ2-7 | TRBD1
CASHLGTGSTDTQYF | TGTGCCAGCCACTTAGGGACAGGGAGCACAGATACGCAGTATTTT | TRBV28 | . | TRBJ2-3 | TRBD1
CAISERSGLNTEAFF | TGTGCCATCAGTGAGAGATCAGGACTAAACACTGAAGCTTTCTTT | TRBV10-3 | . | TRBJ1-1 | .
CASSSQNTEAFF | TGTGCCAGCAGTTCTCAGAACACTGAAGCTTTCTTT | TRBV27 | . | TRBJ1-1 | .
CATRVAGSNEQYF | TGTGCCACCCGAGTAGCGGGAAGCAACGAGCAGTACTTC | TRBV28 | . | TRBJ2-7 | TRBD2
CASSLGGAWEQYF | TGTGCCAGCAGTTTAGGGGGGGCGTGGGAGCAGTACTTC | TRBV28 | . | TRBJ2-5 | .
CASGQVSLHEQYF | TGTGCCAGCGGACAGGTTTCTCTCCACGAGCAGTACTTC | TRBV27 | few | TRBJ2-7 | TRBD1
CASSLGSSYEQYF | TGTGCCAGCAGCTTGGGCAGTTCCTACGAGCAGTACTTC | TRBV11-2 | . | TRBJ2-7 | .
CASSFLDYEQYF | TGTGCCAGCAGTTTTCTAGACTACGAGCAGTACTTC | TRBV28 | . | TRBJ2-7 | .
CATVGDRDQPQHF | TGTGCTACCGTAGGGGATCGGGATCAGCCCCAGCATTTT | TRBV6-6 | . | TRBJ1-5 | .
CSVTEGTGELFF | TGCAGCGTTACCGAGGGCACCGGGGAGCTGTTTTTT | TRBV29-1 | . | TRBJ2-2 | .
CASSLFPEANYGYTF | TGTGCCAGCAGCTTATTTCCAGAAGCTAACTATGGCTACACCTTC | TRBV7-2 | . | TRBJ1-2 | .
CASSPIGLSTDTQYF | TGTGCCAGCTCACCAATAGGGCTAAGCACAGATACGCAGTATTTT | TRBV18 | . | TRBJ2-3 | .
CASSGTGTVIETQYF | TGTGCCAGCAGTGGGACGGGGACGGTCATCGAGACCCAGTACTTC | TRBV6-1 | . | TRBJ2-5 | .
CASSAGAYNEQFF | TGTGCCAGCAGTGCAGGGGCGTACAATGAGCAGTTCTTC | TRBV6-1 | . | TRBJ2-1 | .
CASSQDLHRGCSF | TGCGCCAGCAGCCAAGATCTTCACAGGGGATGCTCCTTC | TRBV4-1 | . | TRBJ1-2 | TRBD1
CASSPGTSVAYEQYF | TGTGCTAGCAGCCCAGGGACTAGCGTTGCCTACGAGCAGTACTTC | TRBV7-7 | . | TRBJ2-7 | TRBD2
CASSLGTSTDTQYF | TGTGCCAGCAGCTTGGGGACTAGCACAGATACGCAGTATTTT | TRBV7-6 | . | TRBJ2-3 | .
CASRVSGTANTEAFF | TGCGCCAGCAGAGTAAGTGGGACAGCCAACACTGAAGCTTTCTTT | TRBV5-1 | . | TRBJ1-1 | TRBD1
CATLSGANVLTF | TGTGCCACCCTCTCTGGGGCCAACGTCCTGACTTTC | TRBV19 | once | TRBJ2-6 | .
CASSLWGAGELFF | TGTGCCAGCAGCCTCTGGGGGGCCGGGGAGCTGTTTTTT | TRBV5-6 | once | TRBJ2-2 | .
CASSQDRKETSTDTQYF | TGCGCCAGCAGCCAAGATCGTAAAGAGACTAGCACAGATACGCAGTATTTT | TRBV4-1 | . | TRBJ2-3 | .
CASSLQQGPGANVLTF | TGTGCCAGCAGCCTTCAACAAGGCCCGGGGGCCAACGTCCTGACTTTC | TRBV11-2 | . | TRBJ2-6 | .
CASQDRGSYEQYF | TGTGCCAGTCAGGACAGGGGATCCTACGAGCAGTACTTC | TRBV27 | . | TRBJ2-7 | TRBD1
CASSHTSPTEQYF | TGTGCCAGCAGCCACACCTCACCTACCGAGCAGTACTTC | TRBV7-6 | . | TRBJ2-7 | .
CASRQGWDEQFF | TGTGCCAGCAGACAGGGGTGGGATGAGCAGTTCTTC | TRBV6-4 | . | TRBJ2-1 | TRBD1
CASSQDGTGAFF | TGTGCCAGCAGCCAAGATGGGACAGGAGCTTTCTTT | TRBV14 | . | TRBJ1-1 | TRBD1
CASSFRGGYSNQPQHF | TGTGCCAGCAGTTTTAGGGGGGGGTATAGCAATCAGCCCCAGCATTTT | TRBV27 | . | TRBJ1-5 | .
CASSLGAGGLSYEQYF | TGTGCCAGCAGTTTAGGAGCGGGAGGGCTCTCCTACGAGCAGTACTTC | TRBV27 | . | TRBJ2-7 | TRBD2
CASSLVGGALTGELFF | TGTGCCAGCAGCCTAGTGGGCGGAGCGCTCACCGGGGAGCTGTTTTTT | TRBV9 | . | TRBJ2-2 | .
CAGPPGTGGDTQYF | TGTGCCGGTCCCCCTGGGACCGGAGGGGATACGCAGTATTTT | TRBV2 | . | TRBJ2-3 | .
CASSFWGGGGLDTEAFF | TGCGCCAGCAGCTTCTGGGGCGGGGGCGGATTGGACACTGAAGCTTTCTTT | TRBV5-1 | . | TRBJ1-1 | .
CASSESGGVVDTEAFF | TGTGCCAGCAGTGAGTCAGGGGGGGTTGTCGACACTGAAGCTTTCTTT | TRBV2 | . | TRBJ1-1 | TRBD1
CARGTAEETQYF | TGTGCCAGAGGGACAGCCGAAGAGACCCAGTACTTC | TRBV2 | . | TRBJ2-5 | TRBD1
CASSEAIIGNSLTDTQYF | TGTGCCAGCAGTGAAGCTATTATAGGAAATTCCCTTACAGATACGCAGTATTTT | TRBV6-1 | . | TRBJ2-3 | .
CASSLDYLAGTQYF | TGTGCCAGCAGCCTTGACTACCTGGCGGGTACGCAGTATTTT | TRBV4-2 | . | TRBJ2-3 | .
CASRRGHPGSTDTQYF | TGTGCCAGCCGCAGGGGGCATCCCGGTAGCACAGATACGCAGTATTTT | TRBV14 | . | TRBJ2-3 | TRBD1
CASSLDVSGSYEQYF | TGTGCCAGCAGCTTGGATGTTAGCGGATCCTATGAGCAGTACTTC | TRBV5-4 | . | TRBJ2-7 | .
CASSPRTANTGELFF | TGTGCCAGTAGTCCACGGACAGCGAACACCGGGGAGCTGTTTTTT | TRBV19 | . | TRBJ2-2 | .
CASSGRDINSPLHF | TGTGCCAGCAGCGGCCGGGACATTAATTCACCCCTCCACTTT | TRBV7-9 | . | TRBJ1-6 | .
CASSYLQGGIYGYTF | TGTGCCAGCAGCTATTTACAGGGAGGAATCTATGGCTACACCTTC | TRBV11-3 | . | TRBJ1-2 | .
CASSPGTHTYEQYF | TGTGCCAGTTCACCCGGGACCCATACCTACGAGCAGTACTTC | TRBV4-2 | . | TRBJ2-7 | .
CASSQVKGTSYEQYF | TGCGCCAGCAGCCAAGTTAAAGGTACTTCCTACGAGCAGTACTTC | TRBV4-1 | . | TRBJ2-7 | .
CASSIMGNGVFQETQYF | TGTGCCAGTAGTATTATGGGCAATGGCGTCTTCCAAGAGACCCAGTACTTC | TRBV19 | . | TRBJ2-5 | .
CAGKAPGYTEAFF | TGTGCCGGTAAAGCGCCAGGTTATACTGAAGCTTTCTTT | TRBV28 | . | TRBJ1-1 | .
CASSLAGNSNQPQHF | TGTGCCAGCAGTTTGGCAGGGAATAGCAATCAGCCCCAGCATTTT | TRBV6-6 | . | TRBJ1-5 | .
CASSPTGNTQYF | TGTGCCAGCAGTCCGACAGGGAATACGCAGTATTTT | TRBV28 | . | TRBJ2-3 | TRBD1
CASSMMGETQYF | TGTGCCAGTAGTATGATGGGGGAGACCCAGTACTTC | TRBV19 | . | TRBJ2-5 | .
CASSPLGDTNTGELFF | TGTGCCAGCAGCCCTCTCGGGGACACGAACACCGGGGAGCTGTTTTTT | TRBV7-9 | once | TRBJ2-2 | .
CASGLVGTSGRASTDTQYF | TGTGCTAGTGGTTTGGTTGGGACTAGCGGGAGGGCTTCCACAGATACGCAGTATTTT | TRBV12-5 | once | TRBJ2-3 | TRBD2